This entry lists 25 T cell receptor beta chains sequenced from one sample in a study of cytomegalovirus exposure and HLA in healthy donors. The PCR was carried out with 60 Vbeta primers and 13 Jbeta primers. Profiled with immunoSEQ multiplex PCR; TCRdb holds only in-frame clones, not every one. Of about 190,000 clones listed, more than 65% are singletons. The sample was PBMCs. The receptor source for this set is a woman aged 25-40 years in good health and CMV-seropositive.

The chain employs TRBV28 and TRBJ2-1; D might be TRBD2 (6 bases). Germline V gene lookup returns CDR1 MDHEN and CDR2 SYDVKM. Trimming cost V 0 bases and J 4 bases, with 10 bases left between them. This CDR3 has 15 residues. For the CDR3, the DNA is TGTGCCAGCAGTTTATGGGGGGAGGTATACAATGAGCAGTTCTTC. This encodes CASSLWGEVYNEQFF.

This clone was observed a single time. This sequence joins TRBV11-2 and TRBJ2-5; tentative D call: TRBD2 (6 bases). There are 15 residues in the CDR3. V was trimmed by 5 bases and J by 5 bases, leaving 18 bases between them. Germline-derived CDR1 and CDR2 are SGHAT and FQNNGV. CDR3 region: CASSPVGDAGETQYF. Written as DNA, the CDR3 is TGTGCCAGCAGCCCCGTCGGCGACGCGGGGGAGACCCAGTACTTC.

The chain combines TRBV19 with TRBJ1-5; no clear D gene. CDR1 is LNHDA and CDR2 is SQIVND in the germline V gene (reference sequence). The CDR3 length is 15 residues. Trimming left V 5 bases short and J 4 bases short, with 15 bases between. CDR3 coding DNA: TGTGCCAGTAGTCGCGGACGGGGAATAAATCAGCCCCAGCATTTT. Translation gives CASSRGRGINQPQHF.

This clone appeared a few times. The chain is built from TRBV5-1 and TRBJ2-3; TRBD1 matches 8 bases. The CDR3 is 16 amino acids. The germline V gene has CDR1 SGHRS and CDR2 YFSETQ. V lost 1 base, J lost 2 bases, and 6 bases stayed unmatched. CDR3 sequence reads: CASSLLQGVYTDTQYF. The CDR3 bases are TGCGCCAGCAGCTTGCTACAGGGGGTGTACACAGATACGCAGTATTTT.

The chain employs TRBV6-1 and TRBJ2-1, with 11 bases fitting TRBD2. Trimming cost V 4 bases and J 6 bases; bases outside gene matches: 11. Per the germline V gene, CDR1 is MNHNS and CDR2 is SASEGT. The CDR3 has 17 residues. The CDR3 loop reads CASSGSGRAVFSNEQFF. The CDR3 DNA follows: TGTGCCAGCAGTGGTAGCGGGAGGGCCGTCTTCTCCAATGAGCAGTTCTTC.

This clone was seen more than once but under ten times. The gene calls are TRBV10-2 and TRBJ2-7, with 9 bases fitting TRBD1. The CDR3 runs to 14 residues. Germline V gives CDR1 WSHSY, CDR2 SAAADI. Losses at the gene ends were 0 bases for V and 5 bases for J; bases not matched to a gene: 2. The CDR3 region is CASSESGQGNEQYF. The CDR3 nucleotides read TGCGCCAGCAGTGAGTCGGGACAGGGCAACGAGCAGTACTTC.

This clone was seen many times. The gene calls are TRBV2 and TRBJ2-6; a weak D match, TRBD1 (5 bases). CDR1 and CDR2 from the germline V gene are SNHLY and FYNNEI. Trimming pared 6 bases from V and 1 base from J, leaving 7 bases between. CDR3 length equals 14 residues. The CDR3 spells CASRTDSGANVLTF. The CDR3 nucleotides are TGTGCCAGCAGGACAGATTCTGGGGCCAACGTCCTGACTTTC.

This chain connects TRBV7-2 to TRBJ2-7; tentative D call: TRBD1 (6 bases). Germline lookup yields CDR1 SGHTA and CDR2 FQGNSA. The CDR3 has 15 residues. Trimming left V 2 bases short and J 2 bases short, with 13 bases between. CDR3 nucleotides: TGTGCCAGCAGCTTAAGACAGGCAAATCCCTACGAGCAGTACTTC. Translation gives CASSLRQANPYEQYF.

The chain uses TRBV13 and TRBJ2-7, with a tentative D call TRBD2 (8 bases). The CDR3 sequence is 17 residues long. Deletions cut 4 bases from V and 0 bases from J, with 19 bases between. The V gene's germline CDR1 is PRHDT and CDR2 FYEKMQ (reference sequence). The CDR3 DNA is TGTGCCAGCAGCTCATCGGGGGGGACAGCACCCTCCTACGAGCAGTACTTC. Protein sequence: CASSSSGGTAPSYEQYF.

The V call is TRBV19, the J call TRBJ2-1, with D possibly matching TRBD2 (5 bases). Deletions cut 4 bases from V and 2 bases from J, with 15 bases between. Per germline, CDR1 LNHDA and CDR2 SQIVND (reference sequence). The CDR3 consists of 16 residues. CDR3 coding DNA: TGTGCCAGTAGTACCGATTTCGCGGGCCCCTACAATGAGCAGTTCTTC. Its translation is CASSTDFAGPYNEQFF. The entire variable domain, with the rest obtained from reference TRBV19 and TRBJ2-1, is as follows: DGGITQSPKYLFRKEGQNVTLSCEQNLNHDAMYWYRQDPGQGLRLIYYSQIVNDFQKGDIAEGYSVSREKKESFPLTVTSAQKNPTAFYLCASSTDFAGPYNEQFFGPGTRLTVL.

The chain uses TRBV5-4 and TRBJ1-2; 9 bases line up with TRBD1. The CDR3 has 12 amino acids. Germline-derived CDR1 and CDR2 are SGHNT and YYREEE (reference sequence). V lost 4 bases and J lost 7; bases outside the gene matches: 2. Here the CDR3 reads CASSEDRGGYTF. The CDR3 coding sequence is TGTGCCAGCAGCGAGGACAGGGGTGGCTACACCTTC.

The V call is TRBV2, the J call TRBJ2-1; a possible D gene is TRBD2 (5 bases). V was shortened by 10 bases and J by 7 bases, with 11 bases between the two germline ends. There are 11 residues in the CDR3. Germline assignment: CDR1 SNHLY and CDR2 FYNNEI. This CDR3 is CATYRENEQFF. DNA for the CDR3: TGTGCCACCTACCGGGAAAATGAGCAGTTCTTC.

The chain has TRBV6-1 and TRBJ2-4; tentative D call: TRBD1 (5 bases). V was shortened by 3 bases and J by 8 bases, with 11 bases between the two germline ends. Germline values: CDR1 MNHNS, CDR2 SASEGT. The CDR3 contains 13 residues. CDR3 nucleotide sequence: TGTGCCAGCAGTGACAGGGTGAAGTACATTCAGTACTTC. It codes for CASSDRVKYIQYF.

The table lists this clone with a count of one. The rearrangement joins TRBV5-1 to TRBJ2-7; 10 bases match TRBD2. The trim removed 0 bases at V and 1 base at J, leaving 4 bases unmatched. The CDR3 extends over 16 amino acids. The germline CDR1 and CDR2 sequences are SGHRS and YFSETQ. CDR3 amino acids: CASSLGPSGSSYEQYF. Written as DNA, the CDR3 is TGCGCCAGCAGCTTGGGACCTAGCGGGAGTTCCTACGAGCAGTACTTC.

The chain's CDR3 is CASSDTGQKEETQYF. In DNA form, the CDR3 reads TGTGCCAGCAGTGACACAGGGCAGAAGGAAGAGACCCAGTACTTC. The genes are TRBV25-1 and TRBJ2-5, with a weak D call TRBD1 (6 bases). The CDR3 sequence is 15 residues long. Germline V gene sequence: CDR1 MGHDK, CDR2 SYGVNS. With 3 bases removed from V and 3 bases from J, the gap between germline ends came to 14 bases.

V usage is TRBV28 and J usage is TRBJ2-7; 7 bases match TRBD1. J lost 6 bases, V lost 5 bases, and 13 bases had no gene match. CDR3 size: 15 residues. Germline-derived CDR1 and CDR2 are MDHEN and SYDVKM. CDR3: CASSVDRDDPGEQYF. The CDR3 DNA reads TGTGCCAGCAGTGTTGACAGGGATGATCCTGGCGAGCAGTACTTC.

The chain employs TRBV18 and TRBJ1-1, with no clear D. V shed 5 bases and J shed 0 bases, with 13 bases lying between them. The CDR3 is 15 amino acids. CDR1 is KGHSH, CDR2 LQKENI, per germline. CDR3 coding DNA: TGTGCCAGCTCAACCCCCCTAGTGATGAACACTGAAGCTTTCTTT. Its protein product is CASSTPLVMNTEAFF.

About this clone: At one boundary the junction diverges from the germline segment, which might be a read error. This rearrangement joins TRBV4-1 to TRBJ2-5; 10 nucleotides line up with TRBD2. The CDR3 is made up of 14 amino acids. Germline CDR1 and CDR2: MGHRA and YSYEKL. The CDR3 DNA reads TGCACCAGCAGCCATAGGACTAGCGGAGAGACCCAGTACTTC. It codes for CTSSHRTSGETQYF.

This chain links TRBV27 with TRBJ2-1; no clear D gene. In germline, CDR1 is MNHEY, CDR2 SMNVEV (reference sequence). Trimming stripped 4 bases from V and 6 bases from J, with 7 bases between. There are 12 residues in the CDR3. This CDR3 reads CASSSISNEQFF. Here the CDR3 DNA reads TGTGCCAGCAGTTCAATCAGCAATGAGCAGTTCTTC.

On this clone itself: In the same sample, other DNA sequences code for this CDR3. V and J are TRBV5-1 and TRBJ2-7; D is perhaps TRBD2 (5 bases). The CDR3 consists of 16 residues. CDR1 is SGHRS, CDR2 YFSETQ, per germline. The V end was cut by 0 bases, the J end by 5 bases, with 18 bases between. The CDR3 bases are TGCGCCAGCAGCTTGGAGAGTTCGGGGAGCAGGAACGAGCAGTACTTC. Translated: CASSLESSGSRNEQYF.

This clone appeared a single time. This sequence joins TRBV7-6 and TRBJ2-7; the D gene is possibly TRBD1 (5 bases). CDR1 is SGHVS and CDR2 is FNYEAQ in the germline V gene. With 5 bases removed from V and 7 bases from J, the gap between germline ends came to 21 bases. The CDR3 spans 15 residues. The CDR3 sequence is CASSEFRDLAVEQYF. The CDR3 coding sequence is TGTGCCAGCAGCGAATTCAGGGATTTGGCGGTGGAGCAGTACTTC.

The chain carries TRBV28 and TRBJ1-6; TRBD1 matches at 10 bases. Trimming took 6 bases from V and 5 from J; bases not matched to a gene: 10. Germline lookup yields CDR1 MDHEN and CDR2 SYDVKM. The CDR3 is 17 residues long. As DNA, the CDR3 is TGTGCCAGCAGCAAACCGACAGGGGGCTGGGATAATTCACCCCTCCACTTT. Its translation: CASSKPTGGWDNSPLHF. The whole variable domain, remainder taken from reference TRBV28 and TRBJ1-6, is DVKVTQSSRYLVKRTGEKVFLECVQDMDHENMFWYRQDPGLGLRLIYFSYDVKMKEKGDIPEGYSVSREKKERFSLILESASTNQTSMYLCASSKPTGGWDNSPLHFGNGTRLTVT.

The gene calls are TRBV6-5 and TRBJ2-3; D is undetermined. V was shortened by 4 bases and J by 2 bases, with 7 bases between the two germline ends. The CDR3 contains 13 residues. Germline V gene sequence: CDR1 MNHEY, CDR2 SVGAGI. In nucleotides, the CDR3 is TGTGCCAGCAGTTTCGGAGACACAGATACGCAGTATTTT. This encodes CASSFGDTDTQYF.

This clone was observed a few times. The V and J genes are TRBV4-1 and TRBJ2-7, with D uncertain. This CDR3 has 14 residues. V was pared by 1 base and J by 0 bases, with 7 bases between. Germline values: CDR1 MGHRA, CDR2 YSYEKL. CDR3 sequence (DNA): TGCGCCAGCAGCCAAGGCAGGAACTCCTACGAGCAGTACTTC. It specifies CASSQGRNSYEQYF.

The CDR3 is CASSSDRSYNEQFF. CDR3 sequence (DNA): TGTGCCAGCAGTTCGGACAGGTCCTACAATGAGCAGTTCTTC. V is TRBV27 and J is TRBJ2-1; 7 bases agree with TRBD1. The CDR3 is 14 amino acids. The V gene end was trimmed by 4 bases and the J gene end by 1 base; junction bases not matched to a gene: 1. CDR1 is MNHEY, CDR2 SMNVEV, per germline (reference sequence).